Shown below are 30 T cell receptor beta chains from a single sample sequenced in a study of Ad26.COV2.S vaccination and SARS-CoV-2 variants. TCRdb keeps only in-frame clones here, not all; method: immunoSEQ multiplex PCR. The table has hundreds of thousands of clones, roughly 90% seen once. Treatment noted: roughly 20 received Ad26.COV2.S at low or high dose, single or two shots; roughly five received placebo; per-sample allocation not given. Day 63 after the first vaccine or placebo injection was the time point for sampling. This sample comprised peripheral blood, obtained in a trial of Ad26.COV2.S vaccine versus placebo. The receptors shown here come from a person aged 18 to 59 who received the Ad26.COV2.S COVID-19 vaccine or a placebo.

The chain employs TRBV20-1 and TRBJ1-2, with a weak D call TRBD1 (6 bases). Deletions cut 6 bases from V and 6 bases from J, with 11 bases between. The CDR3 extends over 11 amino acids. Germline V gene data show CDR1 as DFQATT and CDR2 as SNEGSKA (reference sequence). For the CDR3, the DNA is TGCAGTGCGAGACAGGAGGATGGCTACACCTTC. Its translation: CSARQEDGYTF.

The chain combines TRBV30 with TRBJ2-1, with D perhaps TRBD2 (6 bases). The ends were cut back, 6 bases at V and 3 bases at J, with 15 bases in the middle. CDR1 is GTSNPN and CDR2 is SVGIG in the germline V gene (reference sequence). The CDR3 has 14 amino acids. The CDR3 sequence is CACAGTGLYNEQFF. The CDR3 DNA sequence: TGTGCCTGTGCCGGGACTGGGCTCTACAATGAGCAGTTCTTC.

The rearrangement uses TRBV19 and TRBJ1-5; perhaps TRBD1 as D (6 bases). CDR3 length equals 15 residues. The V gene lost 3 bases and the J gene lost 2 bases, with 11 bases spanning the gap. In germline, CDR1 is LNHDA, CDR2 SQIVND (reference sequence). Here the CDR3 reads CASSIPGVGNQPQHF. The DNA of the CDR3 is TGTGCCAGTAGTATCCCAGGGGTTGGCAATCAGCCCCAGCATTTT. Full variable domain (remainder filled in from reference TRBV19 and TRBJ1-5): DGGITQSPKYLFRKEGQNVTLSCEQNLNHDAMYWYRQDPGQGLRLIYYSQIVNDFQKGDIAEGYSVSREKKESFPLTVTSAQKNPTAFYLCASSIPGVGNQPQHFGDGTRLSIL.

The V and J genes are TRBV11-2 and TRBJ2-7; perhaps TRBD1 as D (6 bases). Germline CDR1 SGHAT, CDR2 FQNNGV. The CDR3 length is 14 residues. V was trimmed by 5 bases and J by 1 base, leaving 12 bases between them. The CDR3 region is CASSVDSESYEQYF. CDR3 in DNA: TGTGCCAGCAGCGTGGACAGCGAGTCCTACGAGCAGTACTTC. The full variable domain, its missing parts supplied by reference TRBV11-2 and TRBJ2-7, is EAGVAQSPRYKIIEKRQSVAFWCNPISGHATLYWYQQILGQGPKLLIQFQNNGVVDDSQLPKDRFSAERLKGVDSTLKIQPAKLEDSAVYLCASSVDSESYEQYFGPGTRLTVT.

V is TRBV6-5 and J is TRBJ2-7; possible D gene TRBD2, 5 bases. Germline V gene sequence: CDR1 MNHEY, CDR2 SVGAGI. With 9 bases removed from V and 1 base from J, the gap between germline ends came to 13 bases. This CDR3 region has 13 residues. CDR3 bases: TGTGCCAGGAAGACACCGGGATCCTACGAGCAGTACTTC. Protein sequence: CARKTPGSYEQYF.

The chain joins TRBV5-6 to TRBJ2-7, with TRBD2 matching over 11 bases. CDR1 SGHDT and CDR2 YYEEEE come from the germline V gene. Trimming at V came to 0 bases and at J to 3 bases, leaving 2 bases not matched to a gene. CDR3 length equals 15 residues. The CDR3 bases are TGTGCCAGCAGCTTGGTTCTAGCGGGAGGCTACGAGCAGTACTTC. Residues: CASSLVLAGGYEQYF.

This chain links TRBV4-1 with TRBJ2-7; D is ambiguous. The CDR3 loop spans 15 amino acids. Germline V gene data show CDR1 as MGHRA and CDR2 as YSYEKL. The germline V and J ends were trimmed by 0 bases and 0 bases, with 9 bases remaining between them. The CDR3 bases are TGCGCCAGCAGCCAAGATAGGCAGGCCTCCTACGAGCAGTACTTC. Protein product: CASSQDRQASYEQYF.

This chain links TRBV10-2 with TRBJ2-3, with 8 bases aligning to TRBD2. Per the germline V gene, CDR1 is WSHSY and CDR2 is SAAADI. V dropped 5 bases and J dropped 1; count of bases not matched to a gene: 5. The CDR3 has 15 amino acids. CDR3 sequence: CASSPVTSGTDTQYF. DNA of the CDR3: TGCGCCAGCAGTCCCGTGACTAGCGGCACAGATACGCAGTATTTT.

CDR3 DNA: TGTGCCAGCAGAGCAAGCATCGGGGGGGAGCTGTTTTTT. It translates to CASRASIGGELFF. This chain uses TRBV3-1 (or the pseudogene TRBV3-2) with TRBJ2-2, with D unclear. Germline V CDR1 and CDR2: LGHDT, YNNKEL (reference sequence). V gave up 6 bases and J gave up 8 bases, with 13 bases separating them. The CDR3 is 13 amino acids.

The V and J genes are TRBV15 and TRBJ1-2; D ambiguous. The CDR3 runs 16 residues. With 0 bases removed from V and 6 bases from J, the gap between germline ends came to 17 bases. CDR1 is LNHNV, CDR2 YYDKDF, per germline (reference sequence). The CDR3 DNA reads as TGTGCCACCAGCAGAGAGGATCGGACGGATCCTAATGGCTACACCTTC. Protein: CATSREDRTDPNGYTF.

The chain joins TRBV7-8 to TRBJ2-7; maybe TRBD2 (5 bases). Trimming stripped 1 base from V and 9 bases from J, with 16 bases between. The CDR3 contains 14 residues. From germline, CDR1 is SGHVS and CDR2 FQNEAQ. The CDR3 DNA sequence: TGTGCCAGCAGCTTAGAGCGGCTAGTCCCTGGGCAGTACTTC. Its protein product is CASSLERLVPGQYF.

This chain links TRBV6-6 with TRBJ1-3, with a possible D match to TRBD1 (6 bases). Germline V lookup: CDR1 MNHNY, CDR2 SVGAGI (reference sequence). The CDR3 is made up of 14 amino acids. V was trimmed by 6 bases and J by 9 bases, leaving 18 bases between them. CDR3 nucleotides: TGTGCCAGCAGCCTTACAGGGACGGGGACCACCATATATTTT. Amino acid sequence: CASSLTGTGTTIYF.

Turning to this clone: The same CDR3 arises from other DNA sequences in this sample as well. V gene TRBV5-1 combines with J gene TRBJ2-5; the D gene is possibly TRBD1 (6 bases). CDR3 size: 14 residues. V was pared by 4 bases and J by 2 bases, with 12 bases between. Germline CDR1 and CDR2: SGHRS and YFSETQ. CDR3 residues: CASSPGQTQETQYF. CDR3 sequence (DNA): TGCGCCAGCAGCCCGGGACAAACACAAGAGACCCAGTACTTC. The full variable domain, completed using reference TRBV5-1 and TRBJ2-5, is KAGVTQTPRYLIKTRGQQVTLSCSPISGHRSVSWYQQTPGQGLQFLFEYFSETQRNKGNFPGRFSGRQFSNSRSEMNVSTLELGDSALYLCASSPGQTQETQYFGPGTRLLVL.

The gene calls are TRBV5-4 and TRBJ2-2; D possibly corresponds to TRBD2 (6 bases). V was pared by 4 bases and J by 5 bases, with 12 bases between. CDR1 is SGHNT and CDR2 is YYREEE in the germline V gene (reference sequence). This CDR3 is built from 14 residues. The CDR3 nucleotides are TGTGCCAGCAGCCCTGGGGGGTTAACCGGGGAGCTGTTTTTT. Translation: CASSPGGLTGELFF.

A remark on this clone: The same CDR3 also results from other DNA sequences found in this sample. This rearrangement joins TRBV18 to TRBJ1-4; unclear D gene. The CDR3 consists of 14 residues. Germline CDR1 KGHSH, CDR2 LQKENI. The V end was cut by 1 base, the J end by 2 bases, with 5 bases between. CDR3 in DNA: TGTGCCAGCTCACCACGCGGGACTAATGAAAAACTGTTTTTT. This sequence encodes CASSPRGTNEKLFF.

This chain connects TRBV25-1 to TRBJ1-2; D might be TRBD1 (6 bases). This CDR3 spans 14 amino acids. Trimming stripped 1 base from V and 8 bases from J, with 14 bases between. Looked up from germline, CDR1 is MGHDK and CDR2 is SYGVNS. The chain's CDR3 is CASSESPGARGYTF. For the CDR3, the DNA is TGTGCCAGCAGTGAATCCCCGGGGGCGCGAGGCTACACCTTC.

V gene TRBV3-1 (or the pseudogene TRBV3-2) combines with J gene TRBJ2-1; no definite D call. Between the trimmed V and J ends, which lost 3 bases and 5 bases, there was a span of 17 bases. The CDR3 sequence is 16 residues long. Germline CDR1 is LGHDT and CDR2 is YNNKEL (reference sequence). CDR3 DNA sequence: TGTGCCAGCAGCCACTCCATCTTACTTCCAGACAATGAGCAGTTCTTC. Its translation is CASSHSILLPDNEQFF.

The chain recombines TRBV6-2 or TRBV6-3 with TRBJ1-5, with unresolved D. The CDR3 is made up of 14 amino acids. V shed 2 bases and J shed 9 bases, with 14 bases lying between them. Germline loops: CDR1 MNHEY, CDR2 SVGEGT. The CDR3 region has the DNA TGTGCCAGCAGTTACGACACGACCCCTCGGCCCCAGCATTTT. Amino acids: CASSYDTTPRPQHF.

The rearrangement links TRBV30 to TRBJ1-3; maybe TRBD1 (6 bases). CDR1 is GTSNPN and CDR2 is SVGIG in the germline V gene (reference sequence). V lost 3 bases to trimming and J lost 7 bases, with 13 bases between them. There are 13 residues in the CDR3. This chain's CDR3 is CAWSLGGRNTIYF. The CDR3 bases are TGTGCCTGGAGCCTAGGGGGTAGGAACACCATATATTTT.

The V gene is TRBV7-2, the J gene TRBJ1-1; D perhaps matches TRBD1 (5 bases). The CDR3 is 15 residues long. CDR1 and CDR2 (germline): SGHTA, FQGNSA. Trimming shortened V by 4 bases and J by 11 bases, and 23 bases separated the two germline ends. The CDR3, as DNA: TGTGCCAGCAGCTCCCAGGAAAGGATGGTCAACAGGGCTTTCTTT. It encodes CASSSQERMVNRAFF.

The chain links TRBV10-3 to TRBJ1-6; 7 bases align to TRBD1. This CDR3 is built from 14 residues. Losses at the gene ends were 6 bases for V and 6 bases for J; bases not matched to a gene: 5. Germline V gives CDR1 ENHRY, CDR2 SYGVKD. The CDR3 sequence: CAIRDRDGNSPLHF. The DNA of the CDR3 is TGTGCCATCAGAGACAGGGATGGTAATTCACCCCTCCACTTT.

The CDR3: CASSLAAVKENEKLFF. The CDR3 DNA sequence: TGCGCCAGCAGCTTGGCAGCTGTGAAAGAAAATGAAAAACTGTTTTTT. The gene calls are TRBV5-1 and TRBJ1-4; unclear D gene. The CDR3 contains 16 residues. V lost 0 bases to trimming and J lost 5 bases, with 14 bases between them. Germline assignment: CDR1 SGHRS and CDR2 YFSETQ.

The CDR3 here is CASSPVKVSTPYHTEAFF. The CDR3 bases are TGCGCCAGCAGCCCGGTAAAGGTGTCTACACCTTACCACACTGAAGCTTTCTTT. The chain joins TRBV5-1 to TRBJ1-1, with D unresolved. The V and J ends lost 4 bases and 3 bases respectively, with 25 bases between them. The germline CDR1 and CDR2 sequences are SGHRS and YFSETQ. This CDR3 contains 18 residues.

This clone appeared once. CDR3 sequence (DNA): TGTGCCAGCAGCCAAGGGGTGGTGATTAGCAATCAGCCCCAGCATTTT. This codes for CASSQGVVISNQPQHF. The rearrangement links TRBV3-1 (or the pseudogene TRBV3-2) to TRBJ1-5; D is uncertain. CDR3 length: 16 residues. The V gene lost 1 base and the J gene lost 0 bases, with 10 bases spanning the gap. The V gene's germline CDR1 is LGHDT and CDR2 YNNKEL (reference sequence).

The chain uses TRBV7-9 and TRBJ1-2; 8 bases map to TRBD1. J lost 4 bases, V lost 5 bases, and 12 bases had no gene match. CDR3 length: 16 amino acids. CDR1 is SEHNR, CDR2 FQNEAQ, per germline (reference sequence). CDR3 region: CASSPEGQVVRYGYTF. The DNA of the CDR3 is TGTGCCAGCAGCCCCGAGGGACAGGTTGTACGCTATGGCTACACCTTC.

The CDR3 protein is CASSLGGNEKLFF. The CDR3 DNA is TGTGCCAGCAGTTTAGGGGGCAATGAAAAACTGTTTTTT. The rearrangement links TRBV28 to TRBJ1-4; D is possibly TRBD1 (6 bases). Germline CDR1 MDHEN, CDR2 SYDVKM. The CDR3 extends over 13 amino acids. V lost 2 bases to trimming and J lost 5 bases, with 6 bases between them.

The V and J genes are TRBV30 and TRBJ1-6, with no clear D. V was pared by 1 base and J by 4 bases, with 11 bases between. The germline V gene has CDR1 GTSNPN and CDR2 SVGIG (reference sequence). This CDR3 is 15 amino acids long. CDR3 loop: CAWSDFGSYNSPLHF. In nucleotides, the CDR3 is TGTGCCTGGAGTGACTTTGGGTCTTATAATTCACCCCTCCACTTT.

Only one count was recorded for this clone. The chain recombines TRBV27 with TRBJ1-5; D is undetermined. V lost 3 bases and J lost 3, with 12 bases in between. CDR1 and CDR2 from the germline V gene are MNHEY and SMNVEV (reference sequence). The CDR3 has 15 amino acids. The CDR3, as DNA: TGTGCCAGCAGTTTTGCCGCCGCAATCAATCAGCCCCAGCATTTT. It yields the protein CASSFAAAINQPQHF.

The chain employs TRBV30 and TRBJ2-1; TRBD1 aligns across 8 bases. The V segment lost 2 bases and the J segment 7 bases; nucleotides outside the gene matches: 4. The length of the CDR3 is 13 residues. CDR1 GTSNPN and CDR2 SVGIG come from the germline V gene (reference sequence). The CDR3 region is CAWSTRGPNEQFF. The DNA for the CDR3 is TGTGCCTGGAGTACCAGGGGGCCGAATGAGCAGTTCTTC.

The chain joins TRBV7-9 to TRBJ2-6; the D gene is possibly TRBD1 (5 bases). CDR1 and CDR2 from the germline V gene are SEHNR and FQNEAQ (reference sequence). The V gene lost 3 bases and the J gene lost 2 bases, with 14 bases spanning the gap. The CDR3 has 17 amino acids. CDR3 sequence (DNA): TGTGCCAGCAGCTTTGAGTTAGGGGTAACTGGGGCCAACGTCCTGACTTTC. This codes for CASSFELGVTGANVLTF.